This entry describes one TCR beta chain. These data are taken from a study of blood T cell repertoires in COVID-19. In the original processing: How many nucleated cells were present was estimated from reference gene primer amplification. The protocol was immunoSEQ multiplex PCR, while the TCRdb copy is restricted to in-frame clones and leaves out a portion. V and J calls and clone size are those listed in that table; D and trimming were worked out from the DNA. The table shows around 100,000 clones, with 85% occurring only once. J was trimmed by 4 bases and V by 6 bases; bases with no gene match: 12. The length of the CDR3 is 16 residues. CDR1 is MDHEN, CDR2 SYDVKM, per germline.

What was sequenced was peripheral blood. This chain uses TRBV28 with TRBJ1-5; 7 positions agree with TRBD1. This TCR was sampled from a woman in her seventies with active or convalescent COVID-19. The CDR3 sequence is CASSSRQGKKNQPQHF. The CDR3 nucleotides are TGTGCCAGCAGCTCAAGACAGGGTAAGAAAAATCAGCCCCAGCATTTT.